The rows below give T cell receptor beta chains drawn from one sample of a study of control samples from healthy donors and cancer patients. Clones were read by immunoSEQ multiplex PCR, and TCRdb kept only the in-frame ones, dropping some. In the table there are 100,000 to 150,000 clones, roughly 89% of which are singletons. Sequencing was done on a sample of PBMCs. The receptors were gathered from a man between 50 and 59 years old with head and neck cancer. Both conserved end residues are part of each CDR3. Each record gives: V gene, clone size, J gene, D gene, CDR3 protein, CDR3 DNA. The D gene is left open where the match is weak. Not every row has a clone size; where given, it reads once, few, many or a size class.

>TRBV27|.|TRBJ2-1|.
CASRRGSNNEQFF
TGTGCCAGCAGAAGGGGATCGAACAATGAGCAGTTCTTC
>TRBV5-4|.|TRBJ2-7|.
CASSLSRGAYEQYF
TGTGCCAGCAGTTTGTCCAGGGGGGCCTACGAGCAGTACTTC
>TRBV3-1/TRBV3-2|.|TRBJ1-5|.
CASSYLSVGPQHF
TGTGCCAGCAGCTACCTGTCCGTGGGGCCCCAGCATTTT
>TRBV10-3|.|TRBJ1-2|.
CASHRADVKGYTF
TGTGCCTCACACAGAGCGGACGTTAAGGGCTACACCTTC
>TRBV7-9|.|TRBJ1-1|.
CASSLGEGLNTEAFF
TGTGCCAGCAGCTTAGGGGAGGGCCTGAACACTGAAGCTTTCTTT
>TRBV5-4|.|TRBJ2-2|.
CASSGSGATNTGELFF
TGTGCCAGCAGCGGCTCAGGGGCGACGAACACCGGGGAGCTGTTTTTT
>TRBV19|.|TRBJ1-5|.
CASSETDAYNQPQHF
TGTGCCAGTAGTGAAACGGACGCTTACAATCAGCCCCAGCATTTT
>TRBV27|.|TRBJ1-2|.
CASSLEGNYGYTF
TGTGCCAGCAGTTTAGAGGGGAACTATGGCTACACCTTC
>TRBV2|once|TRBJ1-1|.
CASSGRGNTEAFF
TGTGCCAGCAGTGGAAGAGGGAACACTGAAGCTTTCTTT
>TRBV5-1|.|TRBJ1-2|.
CASSLDGRGYYGYTF
TGCGCCAGCAGCTTGGACGGCAGGGGATACTATGGCTACACCTTC
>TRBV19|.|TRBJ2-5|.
CASSIGLLGETQYF
TGTGCCAGTAGTATCGGTCTACTGGGGGAGACCCAGTACTTC
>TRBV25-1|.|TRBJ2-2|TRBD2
CASSDLWAGGSNTGELFF
TGTGCCAGCAGTGATCTTTGGGCGGGGGGATCCAACACCGGGGAGCTGTTTTTT
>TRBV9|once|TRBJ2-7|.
CASSPGTYEQYF
TGTGCCAGCAGCCCGGGCACCTACGAGCAGTACTTC
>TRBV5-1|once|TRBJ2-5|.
CASSRDTQETQYF
TGCGCCAGCAGCCGGGACACCCAAGAGACCCAGTACTTC
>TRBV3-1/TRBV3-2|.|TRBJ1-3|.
CASSQGERGGNTIYF
TGTGCCAGCAGCCAAGGCGAAAGGGGTGGAAACACCATATATTTT
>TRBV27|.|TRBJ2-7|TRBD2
CASSLSGDYTYEQYF
TGTGCCAGCAGTTTGTCCGGGGACTATACCTACGAGCAGTACTTC
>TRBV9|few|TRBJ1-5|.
CASSVRAQKGNNYQPQHF
TGTGCCAGCAGCGTAAGAGCCCAGAAAGGAAATAATTATCAGCCCCAGCATTTT
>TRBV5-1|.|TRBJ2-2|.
CASSFGLTGELFF
TGCGCCAGCAGCTTTGGACTTACCGGGGAGCTGTTTTTT
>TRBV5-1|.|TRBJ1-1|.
CASRRGYGEAFF
TGCGCCAGCAGAAGAGGGTACGGTGAAGCTTTCTTT
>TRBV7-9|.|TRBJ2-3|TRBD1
CASSPGTGGFTSRDTQYF
TGTGCCAGCAGCCCCGGGACAGGGGGCTTCACGTCACGAGATACGCAGTATTTT
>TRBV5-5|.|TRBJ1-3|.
CASRTGPETGNTIYF
TGTGCCAGCAGGACGGGTCCGGAGACGGGAAACACCATATATTTT
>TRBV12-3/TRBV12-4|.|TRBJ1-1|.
CASSRDRNTEAFF
TGTGCCAGCAGTCGCGACAGGAACACTGAAGCTTTCTTT
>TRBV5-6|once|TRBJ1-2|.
CASSLVDRNYGYTF
TGTGCCAGCAGCTTGGTGGACAGAAACTATGGCTACACCTTC